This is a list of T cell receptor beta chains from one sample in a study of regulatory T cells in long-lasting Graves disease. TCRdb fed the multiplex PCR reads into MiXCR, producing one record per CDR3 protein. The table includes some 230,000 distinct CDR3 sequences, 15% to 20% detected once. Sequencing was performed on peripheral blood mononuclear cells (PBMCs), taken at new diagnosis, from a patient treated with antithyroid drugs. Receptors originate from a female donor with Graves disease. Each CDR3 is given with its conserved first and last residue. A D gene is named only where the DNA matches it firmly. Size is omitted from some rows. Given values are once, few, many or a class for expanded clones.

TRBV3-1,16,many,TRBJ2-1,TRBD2,CASSPRVAGGPREQFF,TGTGCCAGCAGCCCCCGTGTGGCGGGAGGGCCGCGTGAGCAGTTCTTC
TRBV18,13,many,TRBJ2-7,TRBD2,CASSGGSAYEQYF,TGTGCCAGCTCGGGGGGGTCAGCCTACGAGCAGTACTTC
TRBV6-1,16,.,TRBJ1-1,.,CASSPRGRSANTEAFF,TGTGCCAGCAGTCCTAGGGGCAGGTCGGCGAACACTGAAGCTTTCTTT
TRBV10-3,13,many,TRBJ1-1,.,CAIKGGENTEAFF,TGTGCCATCAAGGGGGGGGAGAACACTGAAGCTTTCTTT
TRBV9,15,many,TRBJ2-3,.,CASSVYGHYTDTQYF,TGTGCCAGCAGCGTGTACGGACATTACACAGATACGCAGTATTTT
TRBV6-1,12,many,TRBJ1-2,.,CASRSEGSGYTF,TGTGCCAGCCGGTCTGAAGGGTCTGGCTACACCTTC
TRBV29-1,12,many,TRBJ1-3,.,CSAQTTGNTIYF,TGCAGCGCTCAAACCACAGGAAACACCATATATTTT
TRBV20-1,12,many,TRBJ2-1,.,CSAASDGVKQFF,TGCAGTGCCGCCTCGGACGGGGTAAAACAGTTCTTC
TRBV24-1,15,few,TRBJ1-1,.,CATSDPGTYHTEAFF,TGTGCCACCAGTGACCCCGGGACTTACCACACTGAAGCTTTCTTT
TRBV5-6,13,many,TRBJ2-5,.,CASSLQENWAQYF,TGTGCCAGCAGCTTGCAGGAGAACTGGGCCCAGTACTTC
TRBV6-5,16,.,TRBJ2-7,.,CASSYSSYDAPYEQYF,TGTGCCAGCAGTTACTCCAGTTATGACGCGCCCTACGAGCAGTACTTC
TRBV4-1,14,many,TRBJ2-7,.,CASSQLGRRYEQYF,TGCGCCAGCAGCCAATTAGGGAGACGCTACGAGCAGTACTTC
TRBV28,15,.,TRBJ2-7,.,CASSPQGTSVLEQYF,TGTGCCAGCAGTCCACAGGGGACTAGTGTCTTAGAGCAGTACTTC